Listed below are T cell receptor beta chains from one sample, sequenced in a study of CD8 T cells in ankylosing spondylitis. One entry per CDR3 protein results from TCRdb running MiXCR on the 5' RACE reads. The data contain about 200,000 distinct CDR3 sequences, 20% to 30% of them singletons. Sequenced: blood, either unsorted or a sorted T cell fraction (not recorded which). These receptors were collected from a male donor with ankylosing spondylitis or in good health (not recorded which). Both conserved end residues are part of each CDR3. The order of the fields is D gene, CDR3 length, clone size, V gene, J gene, CDR3 protein, CDR3 DNA. A D gene is named only where the DNA matches it firmly. Some rows have no size entry. The others give once, few or many, or a class for an expanded clone.

.	12	few	TRBV29-1	TRBJ1-1	CSVRQTGTEAFF	TGCAGCGTACGCCAGACAGGAACTGAAGCTTTCTTT
TRBD2	13	many	TRBV7-3	TRBJ2-3	CASSFSSGDTQYF	TGTGCCAGCAGCTTTAGTAGCGGGGATACGCAGTATTTT
.	11	many	TRBV20-1	TRBJ2-1	CSARGELEQFF	TGCAGTGCGAGAGGGGAGCTTGAGCAGTTCTTC
TRBD2	18	many	TRBV12-3/TRBV12-4	TRBJ2-2	CASSLEFGGWMYTGELFF	TGTGCCAGCAGTTTAGAGTTCGGGGGGTGGATGTACACCGGGGAGCTGTTTTTT
TRBD2	13	few	TRBV7-3	TRBJ2-5	CASSPTSGETQYF	TGTGCCAGCAGCCCGACTAGCGGAGAGACCCAGTACTTC
.	17	few	TRBV28	TRBJ2-4	CASSSDGGPLAKNIQYF	TGTGCCAGCAGTTCCGATGGAGGCCCACTAGCCAAAAACATTCAGTACTTC
.	13	many	TRBV12-3/TRBV12-4	TRBJ1-6	CASALGDNSPLHF	TGTGCCAGCGCCCTGGGAGATAATTCACCCCTCCACTTT
TRBD2	16	.	TRBV7-9	TRBJ2-3	CASSLATSGGTDTQYF	TGTGCCAGCAGCTTAGCGACTAGCGGAGGCACAGATACGCAGTATTTT
.	13	many	TRBV29-1	TRBJ1-1	CSVWGGMNTEAFF	TGCAGCGTGTGGGGTGGAATGAACACTGAAGCTTTCTTT
TRBD1	17	few	TRBV5-1	TRBJ2-5	CASSSPLDRRPWETQYF	TGCGCCAGCAGCTCACCTCTGGACAGGAGACCATGGGAGACCCAGTACTTC
.	14	many	TRBV28	TRBJ2-7	CASSLADSWVKQYF	TGTGCCAGCAGTTTAGCGGACTCCTGGGTAAAGCAGTACTTC
.	15	many	TRBV4-3	TRBJ1-6	CASSQGIQVNSPLHF	TGCGCCAGCAGCCAAGGGATACAGGTTAATTCACCCCTCCACTTT
.	16	.	TRBV4-3	TRBJ2-1	CASSQGLGGNYNEQFF	TGCGCCAGCAGCCAAGGGTTGGGGGGCAACTACAATGAGCAGTTCTTC
TRBD1	13	many	TRBV5-1	TRBJ1-4	CASSGTGNEKLFF	TGCGCCAGCAGCGGGACAGGAAATGAAAAACTGTTTTTT
.	16	many	TRBV10-3	TRBJ1-2	CAISVWQGNLNYGYTF	TGTGCCATCAGTGTCTGGCAGGGAAATCTTAACTATGGCTACACCTTC
TRBD1	17	.	TRBV12-3/TRBV12-4	TRBJ1-2	CASSFRTNHGQGHGYTF	TGTGCCAGCAGTTTCCGAACCAACCACGGACAGGGCCATGGCTACACCTTC
TRBD1	15	few	TRBV18	TRBJ2-3	CASSQGAFSTDTQYF	TGTGCCAGCTCACAGGGGGCTTTTAGCACAGATACGCAGTATTTT
TRBD2	15	many	TRBV4-3	TRBJ2-3	CASSQGLAGLGTQYF	TGCGCCAGCAGCCAAGGACTAGCGGGTCTAGGTACGCAGTATTTT
TRBD2	15	many	TRBV7-2	TRBJ2-1	CASRGSGTSRNEQFF	TGTGCCAGCAGAGGATCCGGGACTAGTAGGAATGAGCAGTTCTTC
.	14	many	TRBV5-1	TRBJ2-1	CASSLVPTYNEQFF	TGCGCCAGCAGCTTGGTACCCACCTACAATGAGCAGTTCTTC
TRBD2	20	many	TRBV18	TRBJ2-1	CASSPLGLAGVLLSYNEQFF	TGTGCCAGCTCACCTCTAGGACTAGCGGGAGTCCTCCTCTCCTACAATGAGCAGTTCTTC
.	17	many	TRBV29-1	TRBJ2-1	CSVKGLLDYSSYNEQFF	TGCAGCGTAAAAGGACTCCTAGATTATAGCTCCTACAATGAGCAGTTCTTC
.	14	many	TRBV27	TRBJ2-5	CASSPYREQETQYF	TGTGCCAGCAGTCCCTACAGGGAGCAAGAGACCCAGTACTTC
TRBD1	15	.	TRBV20-1	TRBJ1-5	CSAANRDRGRGAQHF	TGCAGTGCTGCAAACCGGGACAGGGGCCGGGGAGCCCAGCATTTT
TRBD1	16	.	TRBV4-3	TRBJ2-7	CASSQEAPDRTYEQYF	TGCGCCAGCAGCCAAGAGGCTCCGGACAGGACCTACGAGCAGTACTTC
.	11	many	TRBV12-3/TRBV12-4	TRBJ1-2	CASERVYGYTF	TGTGCCAGCGAAAGGGTATATGGCTACACCTTC
.	15	many	TRBV5-4	TRBJ1-5	CASSSGAGGNQPQHF	TGTGCCAGCAGCTCGGGGGCAGGAGGCAATCAGCCCCAGCATTTT
TRBD2	17	.	TRBV4-2	TRBJ2-1	CASSPNSGVSSYNEQFF	TGTGCCAGCAGCCCGAATAGCGGGGTAAGCTCCTACAATGAGCAGTTCTTC